One sample yielded the 16 T cell receptor beta chains listed below, sequenced in a study of Graves' ophthalmopathy and Graves' hyperthyroidism. The study amplified TCR beta CDR3 regions using RNA transcripts. HTBI primers served in a first-round RT-PCR, which a second-round multiplex PCR followed. In TCRdb, the multiplex PCR reads were re-called with MiXCR into one record per CDR3 protein. The repertoire holds under 400,000 distinct CDR3 sequences, roughly a sixth seen once, with roughly an eighth in the top ten. The sample taken for sequencing was peripheral blood. The source of these receptors is an adult man with Graves' ophthalmopathy.

This clonotype was observed many times. The chain couples TRBV6-2 or TRBV6-3 to TRBJ2-6; 9 nucleotides agree with TRBD1. The junction had 11 bases not matched to a gene; V was cut back by 5 bases and J by 0 bases. CDR1 and CDR2 (germline): MNHEY, SVGEGT. There are 19 residues in the CDR3. The CDR3 nucleotides read TGTGCCAGCAGTCCAAGAGGGGGACAGGGCGCCTCTGGGGCCAACGTCCTGACTTTC. Translated: CASSPRGGQGASGANVLTF.

This clonotype was counted at least ten times. This sequence joins TRBV7-3 and TRBJ2-5, with D unclear. The V gene lost 4 bases and the J gene lost 2 bases, with 11 bases spanning the gap. This CDR3 comprises 14 residues. Germline V CDR1 and CDR2: SGHTA, FQGTGA. The CDR3 sequence is CASSYGPKQETQYF. In DNA form, the CDR3 reads TGTGCCAGCAGCTACGGACCGAAACAAGAGACCCAGTACTTC.

In its sample, this clonotype was seen many times. The chain recombines TRBV15 with TRBJ2-7; D remains ambiguous. Germline V gene data show CDR1 as LNHNV and CDR2 as YYDKDF (reference sequence). Trimming pared 0 bases from V and 7 bases from J, leaving 10 bases between. This CDR3 region has 13 residues. The CDR3, as DNA: TGTGCCACCAGCAGAGATGTGATTGGGGAGCAGTACTTC. The encoded protein is CATSRDVIGEQYF.

This clonotype has ten or more counts. The rearrangement links TRBV13 to TRBJ2-7; the D is unclear. Per germline, CDR1 PRHDT and CDR2 FYEKMQ (reference sequence). The CDR3 contains 14 residues. V gave up 5 bases and J gave up 3 bases, with 14 bases separating them. DNA of the CDR3: TGTGCCAGCAGCCCCGGTCTGGGGAACTACGAGCAGTACTTC. Translating it yields CASSPGLGNYEQYF.

The rearrangement joins TRBV20-1 to TRBJ2-5; 11 nucleotides line up with TRBD2. With 6 bases clipped from V and 3 bases from J, the junction kept 6 bases outside the gene matches. This CDR3 region has 14 residues. In germline, CDR1 is DFQATT, CDR2 SNEGSKA (reference sequence). The chain's CDR3 is CSAAPGLAEETQYF. The DNA for the CDR3 is TGCAGTGCCGCCCCGGGACTAGCGGAAGAGACCCAGTACTTC.

Ten or more counts support this clonotype. V gene TRBV4-2 combines with J gene TRBJ2-7; TRBD2 matches 9 bases. The germline gives CDR1 LGHNA, CDR2 YNFKEQ. J lost 2 bases, V lost 2 bases, and 10 bases had no gene match. The CDR3 spans 17 residues. The CDR3, as DNA: TGTGCCAGCAGCCAATCGGGACTAGCTATTCCGACCTACGAGCAGTACTTC. Amino acid sequence: CASSQSGLAIPTYEQYF.

This clonotype was seen ten or more times. The V gene is TRBV19, the J gene TRBJ1-2; D gene uncertain. CDR1 and CDR2 from the germline V gene are LNHDA and SQIVND (reference sequence). The CDR3 covers 14 residues. Trimming left V 3 bases short and J 0 bases short, with 8 bases between. The CDR3 bases are TGTGCCAGTAGTATCCTTGGCCCTAACTATGGCTACACCTTC. Its protein is CASSILGPNYGYTF.

Details on this clonotype: This may stem from a read error, because a much larger clone lies one nucleotide away. The chain recombines TRBV30 with TRBJ1-5; D may be TRBD1 (6 bases). The CDR3 covers 14 residues. Trimming took off 0 bases at V and 6 bases at J, with 12 bases between the two ends. Looked up from germline, CDR1 is GTSNPN and CDR2 is SVGIG (reference sequence). This CDR3 reads CAWSVTGGSQPQHF. In nucleotides, the CDR3 is TGTGCCTGGAGTGTAACCGGGGGCAGTCAGCCCCAGCATTTT.

This clonotype showed up many times. The V and J genes are TRBV7-2 and TRBJ2-3, with D perhaps matching TRBD1 (6 bases). Germline-derived CDR1 and CDR2 are SGHTA and FQGNSA. The germline V and J ends were trimmed by 5 bases and 1 base, with 13 bases remaining between them. CDR3 size: 15 residues. The CDR3 nucleotides read TGTGCCAGCAGCCCCAGGGGACGGGGCACAGATACGCAGTATTTT. Its protein product is CASSPRGRGTDTQYF.

In its sample, this clonotype was seen many times. The CDR3 nucleotides read TGTGCCACCAGCAGAGATTTAACCGGGAGTGGCTACACCTTC. It encodes CATSRDLTGSGYTF. V gene TRBV15 combines with J gene TRBJ1-2; D unresolved. Germline loops: CDR1 LNHNV, CDR2 YYDKDF (reference sequence). Trimming took off 0 bases at V and 7 bases at J, with 12 bases between the two ends. The CDR3 totals 14 residues.

This clonotype was observed many times. The chain is built from TRBV6-2 or TRBV6-3 and TRBJ2-4, with TRBD2 as a possible D gene (6 bases). Looked up from germline, CDR1 is MNHEY and CDR2 is SVGEGT. The CDR3 has 16 residues. V shed 6 bases and J shed 0 bases, with 15 bases lying between them. The CDR3: CASSPRAGLAKNIQYF. The CDR3 nucleotides read TGTGCCAGCAGCCCCCGGGCGGGACTAGCCAAAAACATTCAGTACTTC.

Note on this clonotype: This sequence may be a read error, since a much larger clone differs from it by one base. The rearrangement links TRBV30 to TRBJ1-2; the match to TRBD1 covers 11 bases. Unmatched junction bases numbered 9, after V lost 0 bases and J lost 6 bases. From germline, CDR1 is GTSNPN and CDR2 SVGIG (reference sequence). This CDR3 spans 16 amino acids. The CDR3 spells CAWSVQRTGGLHGYTF. In DNA form, the CDR3 reads TGTGCCTGGAGTGTACAAAGGACAGGGGGCCTCCATGGCTACACCTTC.

This clonotype was detected ten times or more. The chain couples TRBV6-1 to TRBJ1-1; 7 bases align to TRBD1. The germline gives CDR1 MNHNS, CDR2 SASEGT. J was trimmed by 4 bases and V by 6 bases; bases with no gene match: 5. This CDR3 is built from 13 residues. The CDR3 sequence is CASRSQGTTEAFF. The CDR3 DNA reads as TGTGCCAGCAGATCACAGGGGACCACTGAAGCTTTCTTT.

This clonotype was counted many times. The CDR3 is CASSQVLAGGPGETQYF. CDR3 in DNA: TGCGCCAGCAGCCAAGTACTAGCGGGGGGGCCGGGGGAGACCCAGTACTTC. J is TRBJ2-5 and V is TRBV4-1; 13 bases map to TRBD2. Germline V CDR1 and CDR2: MGHRA, YSYEKL. J lost 5 bases, V lost 1 base, and 7 bases had no gene match. CDR3 size: 17 residues.

This clonotype has a count of ten or more. This chain joins TRBV12-3 or TRBV12-4 and TRBJ1-5, with 7 bases lining up with TRBD1. The CDR3 contains 18 residues. V lost 5 bases to trimming and J lost 0 bases; unmatched junction nucleotides: 13. CDR3 protein: CASSRTTGRLSSNQPQHF. The CDR3 DNA reads as TGTGCCAGCAGTCGGACGACAGGGAGATTGTCTAGCAATCAGCCCCAGCATTTT.

This clonotype has ten or more counts. The chain employs TRBV20-1 and TRBJ2-7; no clear D gene. CDR3 size: 13 residues. CDR1 and CDR2 (germline): DFQATT, SNEGSKA (reference sequence). V lost 3 bases and J 1 base, leaving 10 bases between the germline ends. The CDR3 DNA reads as TGCAGTGCTAGTCACACCCGTTCCTACGAGCAGTACTTC. Translated, it gives CSASHTRSYEQYF.